One sample yielded the 23 T cell receptor beta chains listed below, sequenced in a study of graft-versus-host responses after intestinal transplantation. Their target antigens are unknown. Measured with immunoSEQ multiplex PCR; TCRdb has only the in-frame clones, and not every one. This sample has 130,000 or so clones; around nine tenths occur once, and the top ten carry around 0.2%. Sample: unstimulated CD4+ T cells sorted from spleen or lymph node cells, taken before intestinal transplant. The receptors shown here come from a human donor who received an intestinal transplant.

V gene TRBV6-5 combines with J gene TRBJ1-5; D is ambiguous. Trimming pared 5 bases from V and 5 bases from J, leaving 10 bases between. CDR1 is MNHEY, CDR2 SVGAGI, per germline. This CDR3 spans 13 amino acids. The CDR3 DNA follows: TGTGCCAGCAGTGTCGCACAGTATCAGCCCCAGCATTTT. This encodes CASSVAQYQPQHF.

The chain couples TRBV6-1 to TRBJ2-4; 7 nucleotides line up with TRBD2. This CDR3 spans 15 amino acids. From germline, CDR1 is MNHNS and CDR2 SASEGT. Unmatched junction bases numbered 7, after V lost 8 bases and J lost 0 bases. The CDR3, as DNA: TGTGCCAGCGGAACCTTAGCGGGAGCCAAAAACATTCAGTACTTC. Translation gives CASGTLAGAKNIQYF.

This chain connects TRBV14 to TRBJ2-7; D is undetermined. Deletions cut 5 bases from V and 7 bases from J, with 18 bases between. CDR1 is SGHDN, CDR2 FVKESK, per germline. CDR3 length equals 14 residues. The DNA for the CDR3 is TGTGCCAGCAGCAACCCTCTTCGAAGCTATGAGCAGTACTTC. Translated, it gives CASSNPLRSYEQYF.

This chain uses TRBV9 with TRBJ2-5, with D possibly matching TRBD2 (6 bases). Trimming cost V 0 bases and J 7 bases, with 10 bases left between them. CDR3 length: 13 amino acids. Germline V gene data show CDR1 as SGDLS and CDR2 as YYNGEE. The CDR3 sequence: CASSVATEGTQYF. Here the CDR3 DNA reads TGTGCCAGCAGCGTAGCTACGGAGGGGACCCAGTACTTC.

The rearrangement links TRBV18 to TRBJ2-7; D is unresolved. This CDR3 contains 14 residues. The ends were cut back, 2 bases at V and 3 bases at J, with 11 bases in the middle. Germline V gives CDR1 KGHSH, CDR2 LQKENI. The CDR3 is CASSPIESRYEQYF. CDR3 bases: TGTGCCAGCTCACCAATCGAAAGCCGCTACGAGCAGTACTTC.

The rearrangement uses TRBV9 and TRBJ2-3; D remains ambiguous. In germline, CDR1 is SGDLS, CDR2 YYNGEE. The CDR3 length is 13 residues. The V end lost 2 bases, the J end lost 5 bases, and 9 bases lay between the germline ends. CDR3 loop: CASSVRPLDTQYF. CDR3 DNA sequence: TGTGCCAGCAGCGTGCGACCCTTAGATACGCAGTATTTT.

The CDR3 loop is CATRDPWGSNQPQHF. The CDR3 DNA sequence: TGTGCCACCCGGGATCCATGGGGTAGCAATCAGCCCCAGCATTTT. V and J are TRBV19 and TRBJ1-5; D gene unclear. CDR1 is LNHDA and CDR2 is SQIVND in the germline V gene (reference sequence). Trimming shortened V by 10 bases and J by 0 bases, and 16 bases separated the two germline ends. CDR3 length equals 15 residues.

The rearrangement uses TRBV27 and TRBJ2-1, with 7 bases that match TRBD2. The CDR3 covers 16 residues. Germline CDR1 reads MNHEY; CDR2 reads SMNVEV (reference sequence). Trimming cost V 0 bases and J 14 bases; bases outside gene matches: 16. DNA for the CDR3: TGTGCCAGCAGTTTATCCTTTGCCGGGCGGGAGCGACCGGAGTTCTTC. Protein sequence: CASSLSFAGRERPEFF.

The rearrangement joins TRBV7-5 to TRBJ1-3; TRBD1, the table's D call, was not compared with the DNA. TRBV7-5 is a documented pseudogene. This CDR3 region has 16 residues. The CDR3 nucleotides read TGTGTCAGAAGCCGCCGACAGGGCCCTACCGGACACACCATATATTTT. Translating gives CVRSRRQGPTGHTIYF.

Turning to this clone: In the same sample, other DNA sequences code for this CDR3. The chain combines TRBV7-3 with TRBJ2-7; 8 bases fit TRBD1. Unmatched junction bases numbered 3, after V lost 5 bases and J lost 0 bases. The CDR3 covers 14 residues. Germline V gives CDR1 SGHTA, CDR2 FQGTGA. CDR3 DNA sequence: TGTGCCAGCAGCCCAGGGACAGGCTCCTACGAGCAGTACTTC. It codes for CASSPGTGSYEQYF.

V usage is TRBV6-5 and J usage is TRBJ1-2; D uncertain. Germline V lookup: CDR1 MNHEY, CDR2 SVGAGI. The CDR3 has 15 amino acids. V was cut by 1 base and J by 8 bases, with 17 bases left in between. CDR3 amino acids: CASSYLEGRVLGYTF. Written as DNA, the CDR3 is TGTGCCAGCAGTTACTTGGAGGGCCGGGTCCTGGGCTACACCTTC.

The chain links TRBV19 to TRBJ1-5, with D possibly TRBD1 on 6 matching bases. The CDR3 length is 14 residues. Germline values: CDR1 LNHDA, CDR2 SQIVND (reference sequence). Trimming took off 3 bases at V and 7 bases at J, with 13 bases between the two ends. The CDR3 region has the DNA TGTGCCAGTAGTATGTCAGGGGAGGGCCAGCCCCAGCATTTT. Translating gives CASSMSGEGQPQHF.

This chain joins TRBV7-2 and TRBJ2-1; D may be TRBD2 (5 bases). CDR3 length: 18 amino acids. Trimming removed 5 bases from V and 5 bases from J, with 25 bases in between. CDR1 and CDR2 from the germline V gene are SGHTA and FQGNSA. The CDR3: CASSAPRTSARVNNEQFF. In DNA form, the CDR3 reads TGTGCCAGCAGCGCCCCCCGGACTTCAGCGAGGGTAAACAATGAGCAGTTCTTC.

There are a few counts of this clone. J is TRBJ1-3 and V is TRBV10-3; 8 bases map to TRBD1. Germline-derived CDR1 and CDR2 are ENHRY and SYGVKD. V was clipped by 3 bases and J by 4 bases; unmatched bases: 5. CDR3 length equals 15 residues. The CDR3 region is CAISDSGTGGNTIYF. The CDR3 DNA reads as TGTGCCATCAGTGATTCCGGGACAGGCGGAAACACCATATATTTT.

The DNA of the CDR3 is TGTGCCAGCAGCTTCAGCGCCAACGCCAAAAACATTCAGTACTTC. It codes for CASSFSANAKNIQYF. The chain links TRBV5-6 to TRBJ2-4; D uncertain. Germline CDR1 reads SGHDT; CDR2 reads YYEEEE. V was trimmed by 2 bases and J by 1 base, leaving 10 bases between them. The CDR3 loop spans 15 amino acids.

The genes are TRBV4-2 and TRBJ2-6, with 7 bases identical to TRBD1. With 5 bases clipped from V and 0 bases from J, the junction kept 7 bases outside the gene matches. This CDR3 spans 17 amino acids. CDR1 is LGHNA and CDR2 is YNFKEQ in the germline V gene. DNA of the CDR3: TGTGCCAGCAGCAGACAGGGTATCTACTCTGGGGCCAACGTCCTGACTTTC. Translation: CASSRQGIYSGANVLTF.

This chain connects TRBV28 to TRBJ1-2; 9 bases are a match to TRBD1. Losses at the gene ends were 5 bases for V and 3 bases for J; bases not matched to a gene: 16. The CDR3 contains 18 residues. Germline values: CDR1 MDHEN, CDR2 SYDVKM. The CDR3 coding sequence is TGTGCCAGCAGTCAGCGGAGTAGGGTAGGACAGGGGTACTATGGCTACACCTTC. Translation: CASSQRSRVGQGYYGYTF.

The V gene is TRBV2, the J gene TRBJ2-5, with D hard to call. This CDR3 contains 14 residues. Per the germline V gene, CDR1 is SNHLY and CDR2 is FYNNEI. Trimming left V 7 bases short and J 3 bases short, with 15 bases between. The CDR3 DNA is TGTGCCAGCAATAATTTACGGCAGGAAGAGACCCAGTACTTC. Translation gives CASNNLRQEETQYF.

The rearrangement joins TRBV5-1 to TRBJ1-5; 8 positions agree with TRBD1. The V and J ends lost 2 bases and 7 bases, in that order; junction bases with no gene match: 11. The germline V gene has CDR1 SGHRS and CDR2 YFSETQ. CDR3 size: 16 residues. This CDR3 reads CASSFEGQGAGQPQHF. The DNA of the CDR3 is TGCGCCAGCAGCTTTGAGGGGCAGGGGGCTGGGCAGCCCCAGCATTTT.

The chain uses TRBV15 and TRBJ1-5, with TRBD1 as a possible D gene (5 bases). Germline V gene sequence: CDR1 LNHNV, CDR2 YYDKDF (reference sequence). The V end lost 1 base, the J end lost 7 bases, and 14 bases lay between the germline ends. This CDR3 has 15 residues. In nucleotides, the CDR3 is TGTGCCACCAGCAGAGGAGGCAGGGCGGAGCAGCCCCAGCATTTT. Translating gives CATSRGGRAEQPQHF.

This clone was seen a single time. V is TRBV7-3 and J is TRBJ2-6; D is perhaps TRBD1 (5 bases). The CDR3 is 13 residues long. The ends were cut back, 5 bases at V and 8 bases at J, with 10 bases in the middle. Germline V gene lookup returns CDR1 SGHTA and CDR2 FQGTGA. This CDR3 reads CASSPAGTNVLTF. The DNA for the CDR3 is TGTGCCAGCAGCCCCGCAGGGACCAACGTCCTGACTTTC.

The chain is built from TRBV7-9 and TRBJ2-3; a possible D gene is TRBD1 (5 bases). From germline, CDR1 is SEHNR and CDR2 FQNEAQ (reference sequence). The CDR3 contains 15 residues. Trimming took 4 bases from V and 2 from J, leaving 13 bases between them. The CDR3 region is CASSSDSDSTDTQYF. The DNA for the CDR3 is TGTGCCAGCAGCTCCGACAGCGACTCCACAGATACGCAGTATTTT. The full variable domain, with the rest looked up from reference TRBV7-9 and TRBJ2-3, is DTGVSQNPRHKITKRGQNVTFRCDPISEHNRLYWYRQTLGQGPEFLTYFQNEAQLEKSRLLSDRFSAERPKGSFSTLEIQRTEQGDSAMYLCASSSDSDSTDTQYFGPGTRLTVL.

The chain carries TRBV5-6 and TRBJ2-1, with TRBD2 as a possible D gene (5 bases). In germline, CDR1 is SGHDT, CDR2 YYEEEE. CDR3 length equals 18 residues. Trimming removed 4 bases from V and 6 bases from J, with 26 bases in between. The CDR3 coding sequence is TGTGCCAGCAGCCTAAGAGATGGGTTTCGGCTAGCTTTCAATGAGCAGTTCTTC. It specifies CASSLRDGFRLAFNEQFF.